Detailed here is one TCR beta chain. The protocol was immunoSEQ multiplex PCR, while the TCRdb copy is restricted to in-frame clones and leaves out a portion. The sample records tens of thousands of clones, 94% being singletons. This entry comes from a study of technical replicates of blood from several donors. Unmatched junction bases numbered 0, after V lost 4 bases and J lost 5 bases. This CDR3 contains 13 residues. Germline V gene data show CDR1 as MDHEN and CDR2 as SYDVKM. This clonotype originated in a human donor in good health. This chain joins TRBV28 and TRBJ1-5; 9 bases align to TRBD1. Input material: T cells isolated from PBMCs. CDR3 sequence: CASSWTGDQPQHF. The CDR3, as DNA: TGTGCCAGCAGTTGGACAGGGGATCAGCCCCAGCATTTT.